The present T cell receptor (beta chain) was sequenced within a study of T cells in Graves' hyperthyroidism and ophthalmopathy (dated by TCRdb to about 2019). Context from the whole study: A discovery cohort of fewer than 110 patients, 43 with Graves' ophthalmopathy and approximately 60 with stable Graves' hyperthyroidism, was used to find distinguishing TCR V-J signatures. The study also compared thyroid tissue and blood T-cell repertoires from roughly 6 Graves' hyperthyroidism patients. After sampling, hyperthyroidism patients received methimazole starting at 30 mg daily, and ophthalmopathy patients received high-dose intravenous methylprednisolone. The approximately 95 discovery patients were divided at random into training and test sets in a 7:3 ratio. An independent validation cohort of around 19 hyperthyroidism patients and 17 patients who later progressed to ophthalmopathy tested prospective prediction of ophthalmopathy. The paper reports TCR Vbeta CDR3 sequencing of 130 to 150 peripheral blood samples: 43 ophthalmopathy, 75 to 80 hyperthyroidism and 17 progressor patients.

Study-wide conclusions, independent of this receptor: No statistical method was used to fix the sample size in advance, and group allocation was not hidden from the investigators. In validation, the model predicted progression to ophthalmopathy a median of about 5.9 months before onset, with about 70% sensitivity and 72.22% specificity. A model built on a 13 V-J signature distinguished ophthalmopathy from stable hyperthyroidism, reaching roughly 88% sensitivity and around 82% specificity in cross-validation and 80%/75% in testing. Most expanded thyroid clonotypes (frequency above 0.001) were also detected in blood, suggesting blood repertoires may reflect thyroid immune responses.

Note on this clonotype: No antigen is known for it. Per-nucleotide qualities are absent, and no much larger clonotype sits a single base away.

CDR1 and CDR2, looked up from the germline V gene, are SNHLY and FYNNEI. The junction shows trimming of 0 bases on V and 2 bases on J, plus 13 bases between the germline ends. The CDR3 covers 16 residues, taking in both the cysteine and the phenylalanine. Of all the DNA, just the CDR3 is kept, 48 bases in frame from base 1. Graves' hyperthyroidism was defined as stable when no progression to ophthalmopathy occurred over 18 months of follow-up. The hyperthyroidism patients were between 18 and 65 years old and newly diagnosed, with a disease duration of less than 2 months. Patients with uncontrolled infections, other autoimmune diseases, pregnancy or lactation were excluded. Clinical symptoms, serum thyroxine and TRAb, thyroid ultrasound, and orbital computed tomography formed the basis for the diagnoses. Trizol reagent was used to extract total RNA, and RNA quality was then checked on an Agilent 2100 Bioanalyzer.

The TCR beta CDR3 regions were amplified from the RNA transcripts. The TCR CDR3 was subjected to a first round of RT-PCR using the HTBI primer set and the Qiagen OneStep RT-PCR kit. Libraries were constructed in a second round of multiplex PCR, after which size selection and purification were carried out. Sequencing of the libraries was done on an Illumina HiSeq2000 using paired-end 100 bp reads. Regarding the original processing steps: SOAPnuke was used to process the raw data, removing reads that contained adapters or uncalled bases, had a mean Phred below 15, or lacked an exact match to the constant primer or identifier. COPE v1.2.5 was used to merge high-quality paired reads, and clonotypes were defined as unique nucleotide sequences. MiTCR v1.1 was used to align clonotypes to the IMGT TRBV, TRBD and TRBJ reference segments. The analysis included only V-J combinations with a frequency above 0.0001, which together covered 99.2% of the repertoires. The TCS score was defined as the ratio of F50 (clonal expansion) to E x V (chaos), calculated using BLOSUM62-based TCRdist between CDR3 peptides within each V-J. Welch's t-statistics and random forest reduced 450 to 600 V-J features to fewer than 15, which were used in a naive Bayes classifier (R e1071). TCRdb's own reprocessing of the public reads used fastp at Q25 and MiXCR and kept productive beta chains. Rows with one shared CDR3 protein collapse into an entry with the most common genes and DNA. V and J calls and clone size were set by TCRdb, not the authors. In all, the sample holds some 600,000 distinct CDR3 sequences, and more than 45% of those were seen once. The biggest ten clones account for approximately 8.2% of the sample.

The chain was built from TRBV2 and TRBJ1-2; the D region possibly corresponds to TRBD1 (5 bases align). The receptor comes from a woman aged 18-35 years with Graves' hyperthyroidism. Donor details come from another sample of the same person, matched by shared clones. Sequenced material: peripheral blood or thyroid tissue (not recorded which). Here the CDR3 is given as CASSEAGLGGNYGYTF. The DNA reads TGTGCCAGCAGTGAAGCGGGGCTCGGGGGGAACTATGGCTACACCTTC.